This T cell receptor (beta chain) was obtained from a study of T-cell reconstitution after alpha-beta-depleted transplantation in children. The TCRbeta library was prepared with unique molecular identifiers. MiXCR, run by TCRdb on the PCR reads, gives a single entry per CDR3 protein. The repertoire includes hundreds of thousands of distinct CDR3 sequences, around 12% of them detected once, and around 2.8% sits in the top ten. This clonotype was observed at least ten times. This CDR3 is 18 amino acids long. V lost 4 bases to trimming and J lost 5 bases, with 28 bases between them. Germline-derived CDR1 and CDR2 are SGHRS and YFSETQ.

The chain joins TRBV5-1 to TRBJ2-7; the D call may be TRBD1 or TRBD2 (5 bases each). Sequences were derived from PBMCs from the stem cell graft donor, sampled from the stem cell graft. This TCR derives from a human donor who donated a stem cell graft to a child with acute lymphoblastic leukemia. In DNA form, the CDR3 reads TGCGCCAGCAGCGGAGCGATACCAGGGTTTGGGGGTACTAACGAGCAGTACTTC. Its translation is CASSGAIPGFGGTNEQYF.